This T cell receptor (beta chain) was recorded in a study of blood T cells in healthy people across ages. Study-level findings and limits: Using unsorted PBMCs precluded a conclusive naive versus antigen-experienced comparison. Per-million-T-cell TCR beta diversity fell roughly linearly with age.

This clonotype was picked up a small number of times. Its target is not known. Germline assignment: CDR1 LGHNA and CDR2 YSLEER. The CDR3 is made up of 15 amino acids. V lost 2 bases and J 8 bases, leaving 15 bases between the germline ends. A sample-barcoded 5' primer and a J-beta primer mix were used in a second PCR of roughly 6 to 11 cycles. Per-sample output comprised a minimum of 3 million paired-end reads containing CDR3. From the 5' RACE reads, TCRdb called clonotypes with MiXCR, one entry per CDR3 protein. The repertoire consists of about 690,000 distinct CDR3 sequences, with around 43% occurring once and the leading ten covering 30%. Drawn from each donor were around 9.1 milliliters of peripheral blood.

The specimen was blood. This receptor was obtained from a man older than 75 in good health. V gene TRBV4-3 combines with J gene TRBJ1-4; tentative D call: TRBD1 (6 bases). The CDR3 loop is CASSQWQQGGEKLFF. In nucleotides, the CDR3 is TGCGCCAGCAGCCAATGGCAACAGGGTGGCGAAAAACTGTTTTTT.